This T cell receptor (beta chain) was observed in a study of tumor T cells in aggressive B-cell lymphoma. Clones were sequenced by immunoSEQ multiplex PCR, and TCRdb holds only the in-frame ones, with some missing. The sample lists 9,000 to 13,000 clones; around nine tenths were seen once. There are 18 residues in the CDR3. Per germline, CDR1 LNHDA and CDR2 SQIVND (reference sequence). J was trimmed by 4 bases and V by 5 bases; bases with no gene match: 17. The sequenced material came from tumor tissue. The V and J genes are TRBV19 and TRBJ1-1; 9 nucleotides align to TRBD1. The sequence was collected from an adult with diffuse large B cell lymphoma. CDR3 protein: CASSLGVQGAPSGTEAFF. The CDR3 DNA reads TGTGCCAGTAGTTTGGGGGTACAGGGGGCTCCTTCGGGCACTGAAGCTTTCTTT.